Listed below are T cell receptor beta chains from one sample, sequenced in a study of early T cells in non-severe SARS-CoV-2 infection. In TCRdb, the 5' RACE reads were re-called with MiXCR into one record per CDR3 protein. The repertoire holds 100,000 to 150,000 distinct CDR3 sequences, under 15% seen once, with 21% in the top ten. Source material: whole blood. The receptors were gathered from an adult who was a healthcare worker with PCR-confirmed SARS-CoV-2 infection or an uninfected control (not recorded which). The CDR3 runs from the conserved cysteine through the conserved F or W. A D gene is named only where the DNA matches it firmly. Size tells how often a clone was seen (once, few, many) or the class of an expanded clone, and some rows leave it out.

d_gene: TRBD1; v_gene: TRBV6-1; j_gene: TRBJ2-2; abundance: few; CDR3nt: TGTGCCAGCAGAGGGACAGGGGGCGACACCGGGGAGCTGTTTTTT; CDR3aa: CASRGTGGDTGELFF
d_gene: -; v_gene: TRBV7-2; j_gene: TRBJ2-3; abundance: -; CDR3nt: TGTGCCAGCAGCCAAGCCGGGGGCGTAGGCACAGATACGCAGTATTTT; CDR3aa: CASSQAGGVGTDTQYF
d_gene: -; v_gene: TRBV12-3/TRBV12-4; j_gene: TRBJ1-1; abundance: -; CDR3nt: TGTGCCAGCATCACCCTCCGCGGGGAGGCTGAAGCTTTCTTT; CDR3aa: CASITLRGEAEAFF
d_gene: -; v_gene: TRBV19; j_gene: TRBJ2-7; abundance: many; CDR3nt: TGTGCCAGTAGTACCCCGCCCTACGAGCAGTACTTC; CDR3aa: CASSTPPYEQYF
d_gene: -; v_gene: TRBV7-9; j_gene: TRBJ2-7; abundance: many; CDR3nt: TGTGCCAGCAGCTTAAGTGGGATTCCCCACGAGCAGTACTTC; CDR3aa: CASSLSGIPHEQYF
d_gene: -; v_gene: TRBV2; j_gene: TRBJ2-5; abundance: few; CDR3nt: TGTGCCAGCTACGATTGGACGGAAGAGACCCAGTACTTC; CDR3aa: CASYDWTEETQYF
d_gene: -; v_gene: TRBV29-1; j_gene: TRBJ1-2; abundance: few; CDR3nt: TGCAGCGTTGGGTTACAGGTGGATGGCTACACCTTC; CDR3aa: CSVGLQVDGYTF
d_gene: -; v_gene: TRBV15; j_gene: TRBJ1-1; abundance: -; CDR3nt: TGTGCCACCAGCAACCCCTATGAAGCTTTCTTT; CDR3aa: CATSNPYEAFF
d_gene: -; v_gene: TRBV12-3/TRBV12-4; j_gene: TRBJ2-3; abundance: many; CDR3nt: TGTGCCAGCAGTTTCGGGCTCGGCACAGATACGCAGTATTTT; CDR3aa: CASSFGLGTDTQYF
d_gene: -; v_gene: TRBV11-1; j_gene: TRBJ1-2; abundance: -; CDR3nt: TGTGCCAGCAGCTTTAACGGGGGCGACGGCTACACCTTC; CDR3aa: CASSFNGGDGYTF
d_gene: -; v_gene: TRBV12-3/TRBV12-4; j_gene: TRBJ1-2; abundance: few; CDR3nt: TGTGCCAGCAGTTTATGGGGTTTTCCAATCTACACCTTC; CDR3aa: CASSLWGFPIYTF
d_gene: -; v_gene: TRBV6-1; j_gene: TRBJ1-2; abundance: few; CDR3nt: TGTGCCAGCAGCCAACAGGCTCTCTATGGCTACACCTTC; CDR3aa: CASSQQALYGYTF
d_gene: -; v_gene: TRBV3-1; j_gene: TRBJ1-3; abundance: many; CDR3nt: TGTGCCAGCAGCCATGAGGGACAACTCTCTGGAAACACCATATATTTT; CDR3aa: CASSHEGQLSGNTIYF
d_gene: -; v_gene: TRBV24-1; j_gene: TRBJ2-2; abundance: few; CDR3nt: TGTGCCACCAGTGACCCTGGGACAAACACCGGGGAGCTGTTTTTT; CDR3aa: CATSDPGTNTGELFF
d_gene: -; v_gene: TRBV30; j_gene: TRBJ1-2; abundance: few; CDR3nt: TGTGCCTCACGGGGTTTGAGATATGGCTACACCTTC; CDR3aa: CASRGLRYGYTF
d_gene: -; v_gene: TRBV27; j_gene: TRBJ2-7; abundance: -; CDR3nt: TGTGCCAGCAGTTTAAAGGCTGGCTACGAGCAGTACTTC; CDR3aa: CASSLKAGYEQYF
d_gene: -; v_gene: TRBV30; j_gene: TRBJ1-2; abundance: few; CDR3nt: TGTGCCTGGAGTGTTTCGGCTAACTATGGCTACACCTTC; CDR3aa: CAWSVSANYGYTF
d_gene: -; v_gene: TRBV7-9; j_gene: TRBJ2-3; abundance: few; CDR3nt: TGTGCCAGCATCCTTCAATTTAGCACAGATACGCAGTATTTT; CDR3aa: CASILQFSTDTQYF
d_gene: TRBD2; v_gene: TRBV7-8; j_gene: TRBJ2-2; abundance: few; CDR3nt: TGTGCCAGCAGCTTAGGTAGCGGGGGCCCCTACACCGGGGAGCTGTTTTTT; CDR3aa: CASSLGSGGPYTGELFF
d_gene: -; v_gene: TRBV5-4; j_gene: TRBJ2-5; abundance: -; CDR3nt: TGTGCCAGCAGCTTGCACAGCACCGGCGAGACCCAGTACTTC; CDR3aa: CASSLHSTGETQYF
d_gene: -; v_gene: TRBV7-9; j_gene: TRBJ2-3; abundance: few; CDR3nt: TGTGCCGGTTCTAGCAGGTTTTTGGATACGCAGTATTTT; CDR3aa: CAGSSRFLDTQYF
d_gene: -; v_gene: TRBV3-1; j_gene: TRBJ1-4; abundance: -; CDR3nt: TGTGCCAGCAGCCAACGACGGGTAAATGAAAAACTGTTTTTT; CDR3aa: CASSQRRVNEKLFF
d_gene: -; v_gene: TRBV7-3; j_gene: TRBJ2-5; abundance: many; CDR3nt: TGTGCCAGCAGCTTAAAGGACATGGAGACCCAGTACTTC; CDR3aa: CASSLKDMETQYF
d_gene: -; v_gene: TRBV12-5; j_gene: TRBJ1-1; abundance: -; CDR3nt: TGTGCTAGTGGTCCACTTGACACTGAAGCTTTCTTT; CDR3aa: CASGPLDTEAFF
d_gene: -; v_gene: TRBV11-2; j_gene: TRBJ2-5; abundance: -; CDR3nt: TGTGCCAGCAGCTTTGGTAGAAACCCAGAGACCCAGTACTTC; CDR3aa: CASSFGRNPETQYF
d_gene: -; v_gene: TRBV10-3; j_gene: TRBJ2-4; abundance: -; CDR3nt: TGTGCCATCAGTGATTTCACCAAAAACATTCAGTACTTC; CDR3aa: CAISDFTKNIQYF
d_gene: TRBD1; v_gene: TRBV7-9; j_gene: TRBJ2-2; abundance: few; CDR3nt: TGTGCCAGCAGCTCGACAGGGCCGAACACCGGGGAGCTGTTTTTT; CDR3aa: CASSSTGPNTGELFF
d_gene: -; v_gene: TRBV29-1; j_gene: TRBJ2-7; abundance: -; CDR3nt: TGCAGCGTTGAAGAGCACGAGCAGTACTTC; CDR3aa: CSVEEHEQYF
d_gene: -; v_gene: TRBV20-1; j_gene: TRBJ1-2; abundance: few; CDR3nt: TGCAGTGCTAGAGAAGGGACCCTAGGGGGCTACACCTTC; CDR3aa: CSAREGTLGGYTF
d_gene: -; v_gene: TRBV29-1; j_gene: TRBJ2-5; abundance: many; CDR3nt: TGCAGCGAGCGAACAGGGCCAGAGACCCAGTACTTC; CDR3aa: CSERTGPETQYF
d_gene: -; v_gene: TRBV6-6; j_gene: TRBJ1-1; abundance: -; CDR3nt: TGTGCCAGCGTACTTCGTCAGGGAACGGCTGAAGCTTTCTTT; CDR3aa: CASVLRQGTAEAFF
d_gene: TRBD2; v_gene: TRBV5-4; j_gene: TRBJ2-3; abundance: -; CDR3nt: TGTGCCAGCAGCTTGACTAGCGGGGCTAGCACAGATACGCAGTATTTT; CDR3aa: CASSLTSGASTDTQYF
d_gene: -; v_gene: TRBV6-1; j_gene: TRBJ2-3; abundance: few; CDR3nt: TGTGCCACCCGCAGGGTTAGCACAGATACGCAGTATTTT; CDR3aa: CATRRVSTDTQYF
d_gene: -; v_gene: TRBV10-1; j_gene: TRBJ1-1; abundance: many; CDR3nt: TGCGCCAGCAGTCCCGGGGGCACTGAAGCTTTCTTT; CDR3aa: CASSPGGTEAFF
d_gene: -; v_gene: TRBV10-3; j_gene: TRBJ1-1; abundance: -; CDR3nt: TGTGCCATCAGTGGAACAGCATATGTCACTGAAGCTTTCTTT; CDR3aa: CAISGTAYVTEAFF
d_gene: -; v_gene: TRBV3-1; j_gene: TRBJ2-5; abundance: -; CDR3nt: TGTGCCAGCACCCCCGGGGTACAAGAGACCCAGTACTTC; CDR3aa: CASTPGVQETQYF
d_gene: TRBD1; v_gene: TRBV7-3; j_gene: TRBJ2-7; abundance: -; CDR3nt: TGTGCCAGCGCCTGGGACAGGGGCTACGAGCAGTACTTC; CDR3aa: CASAWDRGYEQYF
d_gene: TRBD2; v_gene: TRBV3-1; j_gene: TRBJ2-7; abundance: -; CDR3nt: TGTGCCAGCAGCCCCCCGACTAGCACTAGCGAGCAGTACTTC; CDR3aa: CASSPPTSTSEQYF
d_gene: -; v_gene: TRBV12-3/TRBV12-4; j_gene: TRBJ1-1; abundance: -; CDR3nt: TGTGCCAGCAGTTGGGGGTTTCAAGCTTTCTTT; CDR3aa: CASSWGFQAFF
d_gene: -; v_gene: TRBV9; j_gene: TRBJ2-3; abundance: few; CDR3nt: TGTGCCAGCAGCGTAGAAGAGGGCGTTCGCACAGATACGCAGTATTTT; CDR3aa: CASSVEEGVRTDTQYF
d_gene: -; v_gene: TRBV20-1; j_gene: TRBJ2-1; abundance: many; CDR3nt: TGCAGTGTTGCCGACTGGTACAATGAGCAGTTCTTC; CDR3aa: CSVADWYNEQFF
d_gene: -; v_gene: TRBV30; j_gene: TRBJ2-1; abundance: -; CDR3nt: TGTGCCTGGAGTCGGGATCTTAAAACTCTGAGGTCCTACAATGAGCAGTTCTTC; CDR3aa: CAWSRDLKTLRSYNEQFF
d_gene: TRBD1; v_gene: TRBV3-1; j_gene: TRBJ1-2; abundance: few; CDR3nt: TGTGCCAGCAGCACCAGGGGGGATGGCTACACCTTC; CDR3aa: CASSTRGDGYTF
d_gene: TRBD2; v_gene: TRBV20-1; j_gene: TRBJ2-7; abundance: many; CDR3nt: TGCAGTGCTAGAGATCTACTAGCGGGGGATCCCTACGAGCAGTACTTC; CDR3aa: CSARDLLAGDPYEQYF
d_gene: -; v_gene: TRBV5-1; j_gene: TRBJ2-1; abundance: -; CDR3nt: TGCGCCAGCAGCCAGGGGCAGACCTTGTTCTCCTACAATGAGCAGTTCTTC; CDR3aa: CASSQGQTLFSYNEQFF
d_gene: TRBD1; v_gene: TRBV20-1; j_gene: TRBJ1-6; abundance: few; CDR3nt: TGCAGTGCCAGACGGGACAGGGGGATAGAGAGCTATAATTCACCCCTCCACTTT; CDR3aa: CSARRDRGIESYNSPLHF
d_gene: TRBD2; v_gene: TRBV9; j_gene: TRBJ2-2; abundance: few; CDR3nt: TGTGCCAGCAGCGTAGGTCCCCTAGCGGGGGGAGTCGGGGAGCTGTTTTTT; CDR3aa: CASSVGPLAGGVGELFF
d_gene: TRBD1; v_gene: TRBV6-6; j_gene: TRBJ1-1; abundance: -; CDR3nt: TGTGCCAGCAGTTACCAGGGGGCGAACACTGAAGCTTTCTTT; CDR3aa: CASSYQGANTEAFF
d_gene: -; v_gene: TRBV18; j_gene: TRBJ1-4; abundance: many; CDR3nt: TGTGCCAGCTCACCACCGAGCGGGGGGAGTGAAAAACTGTTTTTT; CDR3aa: CASSPPSGGSEKLFF
d_gene: -; v_gene: TRBV4-1; j_gene: TRBJ1-1; abundance: -; CDR3nt: TGCGCCAGCAGCCAAGCGGGACTGAGGAGGGCTGAAGCTTTCTTT; CDR3aa: CASSQAGLRRAEAFF
d_gene: TRBD2; v_gene: TRBV9; j_gene: TRBJ2-3; abundance: many; CDR3nt: TGTGCCAGCAGCGTAGAAGCGGGACTGAGGTCAGATACGCAGTATTTT; CDR3aa: CASSVEAGLRSDTQYF
d_gene: -; v_gene: TRBV30; j_gene: TRBJ1-6; abundance: -; CDR3nt: TGTGCCTGCCCCCGGAGCTCCTATAATTCACCCCTCCACTTT; CDR3aa: CACPRSSYNSPLHF
d_gene: -; v_gene: TRBV27; j_gene: TRBJ2-3; abundance: -; CDR3nt: TGTGCCAGCAATTTAACGAGGACTCCAGGCACAGATACGCAGTATTTT; CDR3aa: CASNLTRTPGTDTQYF
d_gene: -; v_gene: TRBV12-3/TRBV12-4; j_gene: TRBJ2-3; abundance: few; CDR3nt: TGTGCCAGCAGTTTTGAGCTCGTTGGGGGTGTTACGCAGTATTTT; CDR3aa: CASSFELVGGVTQYF
d_gene: -; v_gene: TRBV7-9; j_gene: TRBJ1-5; abundance: -; CDR3nt: TGTGCCGGGGGACGGGCCCCGAACCTACTAAATCAGCCCCAGCATTTT; CDR3aa: CAGGRAPNLLNQPQHF
d_gene: -; v_gene: TRBV7-9; j_gene: TRBJ1-6; abundance: few; CDR3nt: TGTGCCAGCAGCTTATCTTACTATAATTCACCCCTCCACTTT; CDR3aa: CASSLSYYNSPLHF
d_gene: -; v_gene: TRBV7-9; j_gene: TRBJ1-4; abundance: medium-sized; CDR3nt: TGTGCCAGCAGCTTCGGACGGAGTAATGAAAAACTGTTTTTT; CDR3aa: CASSFGRSNEKLFF
d_gene: -; v_gene: TRBV9; j_gene: TRBJ2-7; abundance: -; CDR3nt: TGTGCCAGCAGCGTAGCTCCGGGGGCGTACGAGCAGTACTTC; CDR3aa: CASSVAPGAYEQYF
d_gene: TRBD1; v_gene: TRBV20-1; j_gene: TRBJ1-3; abundance: -; CDR3nt: TGCAGTGCTAGAAGGGGGCCCGGAAACACCATATATTTT; CDR3aa: CSARRGPGNTIYF